This T cell receptor beta chain originates from a study of cytomegalovirus exposure and HLA in healthy donors. Study-wide background: As released early, the data held some 80 million unique TCRs from HLA-typed donors.

Concerning this clone: The antigen remains unidentified.

Study-wide points: Analyzed later, most CMV-associated TCR beta chains appeared HLA-restricted.

Per germline, CDR1 LNHDA and CDR2 SQIVND (reference sequence). The CDR3 extends over 13 amino acids. Between the trimmed V and J ends, which lost 5 bases and 6 bases, there was a span of 11 bases. Amplification used 60 Vbeta primers and 13 Jbeta primers. Using immunoSEQ multiplex PCR, the repertoire was profiled, and TCRdb retains in-frame clones only, with some absent. The table shows some 150,000 clones, with roughly 80% occurring only once. Sequencing input: PBMCs. The chain links TRBV19 to TRBJ1-5; no definite D call. This clonotype was sampled from a man aged 40-55 years in good health and CMV-seropositive. CDR3 in amino acids: CASSSFLGQPQHF. The CDR3 bases are TGTGCCAGTAGTTCCTTCCTCGGTCAGCCCCAGCATTTT.